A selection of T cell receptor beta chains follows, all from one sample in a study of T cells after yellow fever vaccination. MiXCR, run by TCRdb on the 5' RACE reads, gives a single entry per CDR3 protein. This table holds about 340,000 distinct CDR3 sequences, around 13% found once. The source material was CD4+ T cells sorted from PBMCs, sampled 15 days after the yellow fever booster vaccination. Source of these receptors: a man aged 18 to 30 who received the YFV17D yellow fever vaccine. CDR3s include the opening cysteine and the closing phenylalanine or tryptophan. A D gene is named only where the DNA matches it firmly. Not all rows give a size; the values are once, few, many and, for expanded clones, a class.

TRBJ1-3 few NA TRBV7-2 TGTGCCAGCAGCCTCGCCGGGGGGTATGGAAACACCATATATTTT CASSLAGGYGNTIYF
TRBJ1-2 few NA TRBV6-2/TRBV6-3 TGTGCCAGCAGTTTGGGACATATGTACTATGGCTACACCTTC CASSLGHMYYGYTF
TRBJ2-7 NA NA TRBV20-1 TGCAGTGCTAGAGAGGTCGGGTCCTACGAGCAGTACTTC CSAREVGSYEQYF
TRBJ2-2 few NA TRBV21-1 TGTGCCAGCAGCAAAGGAAGCGCCGGGGAGCTGTTTTTT CASSKGSAGELFF
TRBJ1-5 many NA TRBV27 TGTGCCAGCAGTTTAGATGTGGGTCAGCCCCAGCATTTT CASSLDVGQPQHF
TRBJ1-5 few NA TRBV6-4 TGTGCCAGCAACCCCCGACTCTTGGGGGGATATAGCAATCAGCCCCAGCATTTT CASNPRLLGGYSNQPQHF
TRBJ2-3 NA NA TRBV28 TGTGCCAGCAGTCCCGGGGGCAGGTTGGAAGATACGCAGTATTTT CASSPGGRLEDTQYF
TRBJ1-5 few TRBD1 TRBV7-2 TGTGCCAGCAGCTGGGACAGCTATAATCAGCCCCAGCATTTT CASSWDSYNQPQHF
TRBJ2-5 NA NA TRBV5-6 TGTGCCAGCAGCTTGTCCCATGCGGAGACCCAGTACTTC CASSLSHAETQYF
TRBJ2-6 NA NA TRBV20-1 TGCAGTGCCCACCAGTTCTCTGGGGCCAACGTCCTGACTTTC CSAHQFSGANVLTF
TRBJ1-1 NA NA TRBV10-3 TGTGCCACCCGACTAAATTCCATGAACACTGAAGCTTTCTTT CATRLNSMNTEAFF
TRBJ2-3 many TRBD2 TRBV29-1 TGCAGCGTTGGGACTAGCGGCACAGATACGCAGTATTTT CSVGTSGTDTQYF
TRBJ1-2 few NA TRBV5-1 TGCGCCAGCAACCTGCAGGGGACGGAGTATGGCTACACCTTC CASNLQGTEYGYTF
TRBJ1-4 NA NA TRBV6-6 TGTGCCAGCAGTGAGCCGGGACGACTGTTTTTT CASSEPGRLFF
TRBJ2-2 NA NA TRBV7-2 TGTGCCAGCAGCTTAGCGAGGGGGGGAACCGGGGAGCTGTTTTTT CASSLARGGTGELFF
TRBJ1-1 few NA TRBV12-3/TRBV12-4 TGTGCCAGCAGTTCTTATTCAAACACTGAAGCTTTCTTT CASSSYSNTEAFF
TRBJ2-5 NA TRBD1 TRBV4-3 TGCGCCAGCAGCCACCTCGGGACAGAAGAGACCCAGTACTTC CASSHLGTEETQYF
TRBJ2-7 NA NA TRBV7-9 TGTGCCAGCAGCCGGCTGTCCGTCGAGCAGTACTTC CASSRLSVEQYF
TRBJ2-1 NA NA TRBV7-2 TGTGCCAGCAGCTTAGCGAGCTTCGCGGTGGGGTACAATGAGCAGTTCTTC CASSLASFAVGYNEQFF
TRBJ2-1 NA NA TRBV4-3 TGCGCCAGCAGCCAAGACCGGGGAAGTCGAGAGCAGTTCTTC CASSQDRGSREQFF
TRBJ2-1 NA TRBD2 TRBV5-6 TGTGCCAGCAGTCTCTCCGATGTGGGACTAGCATTCAATGAGCAGTTCTTC CASSLSDVGLAFNEQFF
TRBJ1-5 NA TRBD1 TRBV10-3 TGTGCCATCGGACAGGGAGAGAATCAGCCCCAGCATTTT CAIGQGENQPQHF
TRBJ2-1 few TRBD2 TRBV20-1 TGCAGTGCTAGAGTTCGAAGCGGGGGGGCGATGCTCAATGAGCAGTTCTTC CSARVRSGGAMLNEQFF
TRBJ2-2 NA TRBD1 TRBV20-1 TGCAGTGCCATAGCTTTTGGGACAGCCGACACCGGGGAGCTGTTTTTT CSAIAFGTADTGELFF
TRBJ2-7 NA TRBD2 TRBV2 TGTGCCGGAGCACGGGGGGAGTCCTACGAGCAGTACTTC CAGARGESYEQYF
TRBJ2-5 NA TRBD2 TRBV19 TGTGCCAGTAGTATGGGACTAGCGGGGGGGAACCCGCTGGGAGAGACCCAGTACTTC CASSMGLAGGNPLGETQYF
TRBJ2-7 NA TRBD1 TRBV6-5 TGTGCCAGCAGTTACCAATCAAGGACAGGCTCCTACGAGCAGTACTTC CASSYQSRTGSYEQYF
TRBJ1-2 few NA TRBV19 TGTGCCAGGACCAGACCTAACTATGGCTACACCTTC CARTRPNYGYTF
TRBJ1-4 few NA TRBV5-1 TGCGCCAGCAGAGGAACGGAGAATGAAAAACTGTTTTTT CASRGTENEKLFF
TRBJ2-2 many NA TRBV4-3 TGCGCCAGCAGCCAAGTTGGGCGGGCCAAGGGCCGGGAGCTGTTTTTT CASSQVGRAKGRELFF
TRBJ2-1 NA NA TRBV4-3 TGCGCCAGCAGCCAAGATCGGTTCAATGAGCAGTTCTTC CASSQDRFNEQFF
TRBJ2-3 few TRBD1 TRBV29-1 TGCAGCGTTGGGGGACAGGGATGGAGCACAGATACGCAGTATTTT CSVGGQGWSTDTQYF
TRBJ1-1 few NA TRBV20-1 TGCAGTGCTAGAGCTAGAGGGGGAAACACTGAAGCTTTCTTT CSARARGGNTEAFF
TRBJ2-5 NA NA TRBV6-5 TGTGCCAGCAGTTACTTGGGGGTAGAGACCCAGTACTTC CASSYLGVETQYF
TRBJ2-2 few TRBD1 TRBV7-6 TGTGCCAGCAGCTCCCGGACAGGGGACACCGGGGAGCTGTTTTTT CASSSRTGDTGELFF
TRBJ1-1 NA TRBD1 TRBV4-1 TGCGCCAGCAGCCAAGAGGACAGGGGAATATTGAACACTGAAGCTTTCTTT CASSQEDRGILNTEAFF
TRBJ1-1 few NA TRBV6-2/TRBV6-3 TGTGCCAGCAGTTACGGTCCGAGACCGAGGAACACTGAAGCTTTCTTT CASSYGPRPRNTEAFF
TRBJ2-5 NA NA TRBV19 TGTGCCAGTAGTACATTTCGGGGATCGGAGACCCAGTACTTC CASSTFRGSETQYF